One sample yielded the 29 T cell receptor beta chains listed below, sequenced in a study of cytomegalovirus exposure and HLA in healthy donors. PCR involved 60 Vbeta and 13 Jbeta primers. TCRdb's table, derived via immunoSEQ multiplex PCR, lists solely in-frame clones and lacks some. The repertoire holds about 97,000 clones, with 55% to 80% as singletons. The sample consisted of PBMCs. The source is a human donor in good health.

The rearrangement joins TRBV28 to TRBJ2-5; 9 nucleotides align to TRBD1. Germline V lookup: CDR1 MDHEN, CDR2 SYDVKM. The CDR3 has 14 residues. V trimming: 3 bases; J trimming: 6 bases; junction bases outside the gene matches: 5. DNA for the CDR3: TGTGCCAGCAGTTTCGACAGGGGGAGTAAGACCCAGTACTTC. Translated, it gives CASSFDRGSKTQYF.

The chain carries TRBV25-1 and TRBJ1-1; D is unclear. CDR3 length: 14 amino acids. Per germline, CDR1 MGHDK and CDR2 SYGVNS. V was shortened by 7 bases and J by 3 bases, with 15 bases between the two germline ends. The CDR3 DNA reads TGTGCCAGCATTGGTAGAGGCGGCCACACTGAAGCTTTCTTT. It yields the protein CASIGRGGHTEAFF.

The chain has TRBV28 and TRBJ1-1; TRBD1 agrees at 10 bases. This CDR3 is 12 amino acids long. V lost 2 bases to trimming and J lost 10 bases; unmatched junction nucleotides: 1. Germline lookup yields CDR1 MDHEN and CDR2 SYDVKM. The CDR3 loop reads CASSLRDRGAFF. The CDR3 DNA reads TGTGCCAGCAGTTTACGGGACAGGGGAGCTTTCTTT.

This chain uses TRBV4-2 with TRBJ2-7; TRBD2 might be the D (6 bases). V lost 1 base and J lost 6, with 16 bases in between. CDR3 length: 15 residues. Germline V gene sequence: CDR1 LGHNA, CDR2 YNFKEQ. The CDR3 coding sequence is TGTGCCAGCAGCCAAGGAGGGGCGGGGAGCCGCGAGCAGTACTTC. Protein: CASSQGGAGSREQYF.

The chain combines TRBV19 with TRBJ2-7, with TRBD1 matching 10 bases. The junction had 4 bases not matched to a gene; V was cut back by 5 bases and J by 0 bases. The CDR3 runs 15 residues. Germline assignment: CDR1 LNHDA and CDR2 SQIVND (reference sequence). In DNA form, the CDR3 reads TGTGCCAGTAGTGCGGACAGGGGGAGCTCCTACGAGCAGTACTTC. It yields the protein CASSADRGSSYEQYF.

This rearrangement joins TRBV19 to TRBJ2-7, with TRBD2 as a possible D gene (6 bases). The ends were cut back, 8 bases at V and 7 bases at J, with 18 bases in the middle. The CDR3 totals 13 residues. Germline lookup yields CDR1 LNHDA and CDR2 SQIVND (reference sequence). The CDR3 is CASRKTSSGEQYF. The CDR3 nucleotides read TGTGCCAGTCGCAAAACTAGCTCTGGGGAGCAGTACTTC.

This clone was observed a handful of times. CDR3 nucleotides: TGTGCCAGCAGAACAGACCCCGGAGCGGGCACTGAAGCTTTCTTT. This sequence encodes CASRTDPGAGTEAFF. This chain uses TRBV2 with TRBJ1-1; the D is unclear. The CDR3 runs 15 residues. Germline V gene sequence: CDR1 SNHLY, CDR2 FYNNEI. Trimming stripped 6 bases from V and 4 bases from J, with 18 bases between.

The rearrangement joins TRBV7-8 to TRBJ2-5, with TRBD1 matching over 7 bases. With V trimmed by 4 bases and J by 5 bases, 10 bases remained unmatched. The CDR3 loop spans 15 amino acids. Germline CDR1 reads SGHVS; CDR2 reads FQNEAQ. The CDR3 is CASSSRQGIGETQYF. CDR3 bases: TGTGCCAGCAGCTCGCGACAGGGAATCGGGGAGACCCAGTACTTC.

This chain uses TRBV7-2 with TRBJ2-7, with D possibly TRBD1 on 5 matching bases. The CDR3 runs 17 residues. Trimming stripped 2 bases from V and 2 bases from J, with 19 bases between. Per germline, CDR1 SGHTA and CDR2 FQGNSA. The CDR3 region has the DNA TGTGCCAGCAGCTTAAGTTCACAGGCATACCCGACCTACGAGCAGTACTTC. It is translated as CASSLSSQAYPTYEQYF.

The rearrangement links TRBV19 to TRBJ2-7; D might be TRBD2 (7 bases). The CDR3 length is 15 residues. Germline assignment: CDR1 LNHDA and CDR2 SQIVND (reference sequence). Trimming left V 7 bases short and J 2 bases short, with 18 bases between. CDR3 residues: CASTRGAGGTYEQYF. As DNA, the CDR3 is TGTGCCAGTACCCGGGGGGCAGGAGGCACCTACGAGCAGTACTTC.

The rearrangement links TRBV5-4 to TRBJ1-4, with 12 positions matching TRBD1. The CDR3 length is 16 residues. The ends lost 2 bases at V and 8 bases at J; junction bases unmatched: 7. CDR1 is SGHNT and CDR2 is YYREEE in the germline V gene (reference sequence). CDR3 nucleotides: TGTGCCAGCAGCTTCGGGACAGGGGGCGGAGAGGAAAAACTGTTTTTT. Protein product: CASSFGTGGGEEKLFF.

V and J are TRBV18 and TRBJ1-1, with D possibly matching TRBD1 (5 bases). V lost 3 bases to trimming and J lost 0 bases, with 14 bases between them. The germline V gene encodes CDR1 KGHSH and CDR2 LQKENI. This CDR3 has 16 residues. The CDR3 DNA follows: TGTGCCAGCTCACCGTACAGGTTATCCATGAACACTGAAGCTTTCTTT. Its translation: CASSPYRLSMNTEAFF.

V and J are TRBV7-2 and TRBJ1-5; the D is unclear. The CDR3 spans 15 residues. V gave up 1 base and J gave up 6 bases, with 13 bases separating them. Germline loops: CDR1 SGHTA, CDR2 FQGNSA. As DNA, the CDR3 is TGTGCCAGCAGCTTAGTATTAGCAGCGGGTCAGCCCCAGCATTTT. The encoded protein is CASSLVLAAGQPQHF.

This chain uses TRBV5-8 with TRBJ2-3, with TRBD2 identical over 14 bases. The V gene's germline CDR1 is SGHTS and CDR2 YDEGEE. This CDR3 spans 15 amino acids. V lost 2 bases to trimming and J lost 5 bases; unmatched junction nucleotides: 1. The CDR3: CASSFGLAGGDTQYF. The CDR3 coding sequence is TGTGCCAGCAGCTTCGGACTAGCGGGAGGAGATACGCAGTATTTT. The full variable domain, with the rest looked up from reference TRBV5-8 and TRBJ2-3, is EAGVTQSPTHLIKTRGQQATLRCSPISGHTSVYWYQQALGLGLQFLLWYDEGEERNRGNFPPRFSGRQFPNYSSELNVNALELEDSALYLCASSFGLAGGDTQYFGPGTRLTVL.

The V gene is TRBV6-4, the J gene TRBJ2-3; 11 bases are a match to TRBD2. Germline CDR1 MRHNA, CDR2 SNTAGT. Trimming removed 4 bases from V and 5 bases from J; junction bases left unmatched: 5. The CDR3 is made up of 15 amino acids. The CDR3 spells CASSALAGGQDTQYF. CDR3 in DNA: TGTGCCAGCAGTGCGTTAGCGGGAGGGCAAGATACGCAGTATTTT.

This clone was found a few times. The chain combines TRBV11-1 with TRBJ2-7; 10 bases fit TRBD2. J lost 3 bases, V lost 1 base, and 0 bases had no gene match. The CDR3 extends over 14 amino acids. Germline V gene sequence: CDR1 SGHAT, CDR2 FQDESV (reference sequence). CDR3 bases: TGTGCCAGCAGCTTAGGACTAGCGGGCTACGAGCAGTACTTC. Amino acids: CASSLGLAGYEQYF.

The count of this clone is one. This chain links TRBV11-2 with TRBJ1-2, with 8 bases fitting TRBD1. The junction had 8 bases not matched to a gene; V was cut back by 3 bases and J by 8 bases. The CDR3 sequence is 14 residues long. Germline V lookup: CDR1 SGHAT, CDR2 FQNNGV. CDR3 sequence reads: CASSFGQGVIGYTF. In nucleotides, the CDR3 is TGTGCCAGCAGCTTCGGACAGGGCGTCATCGGCTACACCTTC.

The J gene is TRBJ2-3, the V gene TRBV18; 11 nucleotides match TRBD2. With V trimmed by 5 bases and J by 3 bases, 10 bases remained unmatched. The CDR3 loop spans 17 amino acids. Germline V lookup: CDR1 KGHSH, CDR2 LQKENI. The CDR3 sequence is CASSALAGAGGTDTQYF. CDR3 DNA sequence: TGTGCCAGCTCAGCACTAGCGGGAGCTGGAGGGACAGATACGCAGTATTTT.

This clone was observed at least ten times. The CDR3 DNA is TGTGCCAGCAGTGAAGCCGGGACAGGGGGCACTGAAGCTTTCTTT. It encodes CASSEAGTGGTEAFF. This chain uses TRBV6-1 with TRBJ1-1; 11 bases fit TRBD1. Germline V gene data show CDR1 as MNHNS and CDR2 as SASEGT. V lost 0 bases and J lost 4; bases outside the gene matches: 1. CDR3 length: 15 amino acids.

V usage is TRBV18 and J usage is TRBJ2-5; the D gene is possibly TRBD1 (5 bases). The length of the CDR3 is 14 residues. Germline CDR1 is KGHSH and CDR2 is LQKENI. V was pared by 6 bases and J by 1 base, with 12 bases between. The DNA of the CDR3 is TGTGCCAGCTCCGACCAGGGTCTCCAAGAGACCCAGTACTTC. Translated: CASSDQGLQETQYF.

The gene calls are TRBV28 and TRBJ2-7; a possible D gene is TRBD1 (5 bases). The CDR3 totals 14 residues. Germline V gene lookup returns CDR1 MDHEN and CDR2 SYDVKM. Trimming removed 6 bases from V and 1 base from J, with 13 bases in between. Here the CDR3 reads CASRGHTASYEQYF. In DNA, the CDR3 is TGTGCCAGCAGAGGACACACAGCGTCCTACGAGCAGTACTTC. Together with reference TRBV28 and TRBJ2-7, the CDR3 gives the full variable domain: DVKVTQSSRYLVKRTGEKVFLECVQDMDHENMFWYRQDPGLGLRLIYFSYDVKMKEKGDIPEGYSVSREKKERFSLILESASTNQTSMYLCASRGHTASYEQYFGPGTRLTVT.

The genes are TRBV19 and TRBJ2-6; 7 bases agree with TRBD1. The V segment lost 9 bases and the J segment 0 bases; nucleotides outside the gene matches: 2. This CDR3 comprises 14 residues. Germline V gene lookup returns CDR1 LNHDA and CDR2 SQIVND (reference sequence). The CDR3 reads CASRDSSGANVLTF. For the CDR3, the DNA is TGTGCCAGCCGGGACAGCTCTGGGGCCAACGTCCTGACTTTC.

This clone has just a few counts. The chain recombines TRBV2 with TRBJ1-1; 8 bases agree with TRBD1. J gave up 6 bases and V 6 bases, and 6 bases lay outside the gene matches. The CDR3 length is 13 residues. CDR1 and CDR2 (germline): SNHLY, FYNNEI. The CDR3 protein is CASSGQGGAEAFF. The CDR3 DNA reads TGTGCCAGCAGCGGACAGGGCGGCGCTGAAGCTTTCTTT.

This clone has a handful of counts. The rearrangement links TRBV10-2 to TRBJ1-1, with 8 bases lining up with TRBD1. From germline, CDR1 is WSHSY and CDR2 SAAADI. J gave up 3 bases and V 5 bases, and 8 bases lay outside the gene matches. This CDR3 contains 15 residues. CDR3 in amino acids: CASSHWTGMDTEAFF. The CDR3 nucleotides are TGCGCCAGCAGTCATTGGACAGGGATGGACACTGAAGCTTTCTTT.

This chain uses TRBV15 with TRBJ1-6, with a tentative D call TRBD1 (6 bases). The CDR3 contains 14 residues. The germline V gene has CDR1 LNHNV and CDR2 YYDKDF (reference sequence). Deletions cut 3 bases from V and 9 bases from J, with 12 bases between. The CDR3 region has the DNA TGTGCCACCAGCAGGGGGGACATCCTTTCACCCCTCCACTTT. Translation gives CATSRGDILSPLHF.

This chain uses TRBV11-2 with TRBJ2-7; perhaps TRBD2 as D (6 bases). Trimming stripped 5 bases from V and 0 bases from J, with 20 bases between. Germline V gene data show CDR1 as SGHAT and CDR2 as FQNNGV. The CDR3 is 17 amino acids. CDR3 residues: CASSHGRGEEDSYEQYF. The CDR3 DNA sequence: TGTGCCAGCAGCCACGGTAGAGGGGAGGAAGACTCCTACGAGCAGTACTTC.

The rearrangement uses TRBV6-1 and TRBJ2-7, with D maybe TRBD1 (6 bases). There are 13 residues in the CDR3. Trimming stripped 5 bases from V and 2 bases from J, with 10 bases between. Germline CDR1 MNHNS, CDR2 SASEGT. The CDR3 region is CASSLQGTYEQYF. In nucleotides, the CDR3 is TGTGCCAGCAGTCTTCAGGGGACCTACGAGCAGTACTTC.

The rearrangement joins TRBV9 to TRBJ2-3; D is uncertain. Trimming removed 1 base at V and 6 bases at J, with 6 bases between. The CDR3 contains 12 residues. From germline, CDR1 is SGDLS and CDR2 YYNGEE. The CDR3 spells CASSVNADTQYF. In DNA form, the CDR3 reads TGTGCCAGCAGCGTAAATGCGGATACGCAGTATTTT.

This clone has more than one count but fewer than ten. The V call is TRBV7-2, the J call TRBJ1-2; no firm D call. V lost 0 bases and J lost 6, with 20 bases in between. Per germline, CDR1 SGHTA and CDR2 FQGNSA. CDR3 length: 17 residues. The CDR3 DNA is TGTGCCAGCAGCTTAGCGCGACATACGTTGGCTAATAATGGCTACACCTTC. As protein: CASSLARHTLANNGYTF.